The 11 T cell receptor beta chains presented below share a single source sample, sequenced in a study of blood T cell repertoires in COVID-19. Here immunoSEQ multiplex PCR was the method, and the copy in TCRdb shows in-frame clones only, minus some. Of 350,000 or so clones listed, 87% are singletons. Sequenced input: peripheral blood. All receptors come from a woman under 40 with COVID-19, enrolled during active disease.

This CDR3 is CASSLYGSYEQYF. The CDR3 nucleotides read TGTGCCAGCAGTTTATACGGGAGCTACGAGCAGTACTTC. The chain recombines TRBV28 with TRBJ2-7; TRBD2 is a possible D gene (6 bases). Deletions cut 1 base from V and 3 bases from J, with 7 bases between. CDR3 length: 13 amino acids. Germline-derived CDR1 and CDR2 are MDHEN and SYDVKM.

The rearrangement joins TRBV5-1 to TRBJ1-1; 10 bases match TRBD1. Trimming took 1 base from V and 7 from J; bases not matched to a gene: 7. The CDR3 has 15 residues. The V gene's germline CDR1 is SGHRS and CDR2 YFSETQ. For the CDR3, the DNA is TGCGCCAGCAGCTTGTTGACAGGGGGCGGGAGTGAAGCTTTCTTT. Its protein product is CASSLLTGGGSEAFF.

The J gene is TRBJ1-1, the V gene TRBV4-2; D is unresolved. Trimming removed 2 bases from V and 6 bases from J, with 10 bases in between. From germline, CDR1 is LGHNA and CDR2 YNFKEQ. There are 13 residues in the CDR3. Here the CDR3 reads CASSQSRVAEAFF. CDR3 coding DNA: TGTGCCAGCAGCCAATCTCGGGTTGCTGAAGCTTTCTTT.

Notes on this clone: The same CDR3 is also encoded by other DNA sequences in this sample. The rearrangement links TRBV10-3 to TRBJ2-1; D perhaps matches TRBD2 (6 bases). V was trimmed by 4 bases and J by 7 bases, leaving 8 bases between them. CDR1 and CDR2 from the germline V gene are ENHRY and SYGVKD. The CDR3 consists of 12 residues. The DNA of the CDR3 is TGTGCCATCAGTGCGGGAGTGAATGAGCAGTTCTTC. The encoded protein is CAISAGVNEQFF.

V usage is TRBV6-5 and J usage is TRBJ2-1; 7 bases agree with TRBD1. Germline lookup yields CDR1 MNHEY and CDR2 SVGAGI. CDR3 length: 13 residues. V was clipped by 8 bases and J by 7 bases; unmatched bases: 8. The CDR3 here is CASGTGAGNEQFF. Here the CDR3 DNA reads TGTGCCAGCGGTACAGGGGCAGGTAATGAGCAGTTCTTC.

The chain is built from TRBV11-3 and TRBJ2-3; 10 nucleotides match TRBD2. CDR1 and CDR2 from the germline V gene are SGHNT and YENEEA. J lost 2 bases, V lost 5 bases, and 4 bases had no gene match. The CDR3 length is 15 residues. Written as DNA, the CDR3 is TGTGCCAGCAGCCGAAGCGGGAGGGCCACAGATACGCAGTATTTT. Translated, it gives CASSRSGRATDTQYF.

About this clone itself: Other DNA sequences of this sample code for an identical CDR3. J is TRBJ1-1 and V is TRBV18; D remains unclear. Trimming pared 3 bases from V and 0 bases from J, leaving 8 bases between. Germline loops: CDR1 KGHSH, CDR2 LQKENI. The CDR3 length is 14 residues. Here the CDR3 reads CASSPLQMNTEAFF. The CDR3, as DNA: TGTGCCAGCTCACCCTTACAGATGAACACTGAAGCTTTCTTT. Full variable domain (remainder filled in from reference TRBV18 and TRBJ1-1): NAGVMQNPRHLVRRRGQEARLRCSPMKGHSHVYWYRQLPEEGLKFMVYLQKENIIDESGMPKERFSAEFPKEGPSILRIQQVVRGDSAAYFCASSPLQMNTEAFFGQGTRLTVV.

The sample holds a few counts of this clone. This chain uses TRBV2 with TRBJ1-1; no clear D. This CDR3 has 14 residues. Looked up from germline, CDR1 is SNHLY and CDR2 is FYNNEI. As DNA, the CDR3 is TGTGCTTCAGCTGGGCGGGCGATGAACACTGAAGCTTTCTTT. It yields the protein CASAGRAMNTEAFF.

This clone appeared a few times. The chain links TRBV10-3 to TRBJ1-2; TRBD1 might be the D (6 bases). The CDR3 length is 13 residues. The ends were cut back, 5 bases at V and 2 bases at J, with 9 bases in the middle. Germline CDR1 and CDR2: ENHRY and SYGVKD. CDR3 coding DNA: TGTGCCATCAGTCACAGGGCCAACTATGGCTACACCTTC. Its translation is CAISHRANYGYTF.

The chain carries TRBV5-1 and TRBJ2-1; no clear D gene. V lost 7 bases, J lost 0 bases, and 14 bases lay in between. This CDR3 comprises 15 residues. Germline CDR1 reads SGHRS; CDR2 reads YFSETQ. Here the CDR3 DNA reads TGCGCCAGCTATTCCACCCCGAGCTCCTACAATGAGCAGTTCTTC. Amino acid sequence: CASYSTPSSYNEQFF.

The gene calls are TRBV20-1 and TRBJ1-3, with D unresolved. The germline gives CDR1 DFQATT, CDR2 SNEGSKA (reference sequence). This CDR3 spans 11 amino acids. The germline V and J ends were trimmed by 5 bases and 4 bases, with 6 bases remaining between them. The CDR3 here is CSAPRGNTIYF. Here the CDR3 DNA reads TGCAGTGCTCCTAGGGGAAACACCATATATTTT.